The rows below give T cell receptor beta chains drawn from one sample of a study of identical twins. MiXCR, run by TCRdb on the 5' RACE reads, gives a single entry per CDR3 protein. The sample consists of about 570,000 distinct CDR3 sequences, around a tenth of them appearing once. This sample also belongs to another study, concerning yellow fever vaccine responses in identical twins.

Input material: PBMCs. Receptor source: a woman aged 18-30 years in good health. CDR3s include the opening cysteine and the closing phenylalanine or tryptophan. A D gene is named only where the DNA matches it firmly. Size values are once, few and many counts, or a class for expanded clones, and some rows have none.

clone_size d_call j_call v_call cdr3_aa cdr3_nt
many . TRBJ1-5 TRBV5-1 CASSRIIFVPQHF TGCGCCAGCAGCCGAATCATCTTCGTGCCCCAGCATTTT
many TRBD2 TRBJ2-7 TRBV4-3 CASSQGFSGDEQYF TGCGCCAGCAGCCAAGGCTTTAGCGGGGACGAGCAGTACTTC
. TRBD1 TRBJ2-7 TRBV7-9 CASSPDRTGAYEQYF TGTGCCAGCAGCCCAGACCGGACAGGCGCCTACGAGCAGTACTTC
few . TRBJ2-5 TRBV7-9 CASSSSDAPYQETQYF TGTGCCAGCAGCTCCTCGGACGCGCCGTACCAAGAGACCCAGTACTTC
many . TRBJ1-2 TRBV7-8 CASSLGGAGYGYTF TGTGCCAGCAGCTTAGGTGGCGCGGGCTATGGCTACACCTTC
. TRBD2 TRBJ2-1 TRBV7-2 CASSLASGSSDNEQFF TGTGCCAGCAGCTTAGCTAGCGGGAGTAGTGACAATGAGCAGTTCTTC
. . TRBJ2-3 TRBV5-1 CASSYNTDTQYF TGCGCCAGCAGCTACAACACAGATACGCAGTATTTT
many TRBD2 TRBJ2-1 TRBV3-1 CASSPTAGTNRPQFF TGTGCCAGCAGCCCCACTGCCGGGACTAACCGCCCGCAGTTCTTC
. . TRBJ2-2 TRBV5-5 CASSGRLRGAAGELFF TGTGCCAGCAGCGGCCGGTTGAGGGGCGCGGCCGGGGAGCTGTTTTTT
. . TRBJ2-6 TRBV24-1 CATTSGGSGANVLTF TGTGCCACCACTTCAGGCGGCTCTGGGGCCAACGTCCTGACTTTC
many . TRBJ2-5 TRBV12-3/TRBV12-4 CASSLRADLQETQYF TGTGCCAGCAGTTTAAGGGCAGATCTACAAGAGACCCAGTACTTC
. . TRBJ2-2 TRBV19 CASTIHGELFF TGTGCCAGTACGATCCACGGGGAGCTGTTTTTT
. . TRBJ2-2 TRBV20-1 CSATRSGELFF TGCAGTGCAACTAGATCCGGGGAGCTGTTTTTT
many TRBD1 TRBJ2-6 TRBV9 CASSVVYPGTGGSGANVLTF TGTGCCAGCAGCGTAGTTTACCCCGGGACAGGGGGCAGTGGGGCCAACGTCCTGACTTTC
many . TRBJ1-1 TRBV2 CASRETVGNTEAFF TGTGCCAGCAGAGAGACGGTGGGGAACACTGAAGCTTTCTTT
. . TRBJ2-1 TRBV6-2/TRBV6-3 CASSQTKTYPNEQFF TGTGCCAGCAGTCAAACCAAGACATATCCCAATGAGCAGTTCTTC
. . TRBJ2-5 TRBV5-5 CASSLDFFQETQYF TGTGCCAGCAGCTTGGATTTCTTCCAAGAGACCCAGTACTTC